Listed below are T cell receptor beta chains from one sample, sequenced in a study of blood T cell repertoires in COVID-19. Data came from immunoSEQ multiplex PCR; TCRdb stores just in-frame clones and leaves some out. The repertoire consists of 190,000 or so clones, with around 87% occurring once and the leading ten covering roughly 2.5%. Sequencing was performed on peripheral blood. The receptor set was obtained from a man aged 40-55 years with active or convalescent COVID-19. CDR3s include the opening cysteine and the closing phenylalanine or tryptophan. Each record gives: clone size, V gene, D gene, J gene, CDR3 DNA, CDR3 protein. The D gene is left open where the match is weak. The listing skips clone size in some rows; elsewhere it reads once, few, many or a size class.

clone size: .; V gene: TRBV6-2/TRBV6-3; D gene: .; J gene: TRBJ1-2; CDR3 DNA: TGTGCCAGCAGTTACTCGCAGGGGCGGTATGGCTACACCTTC; CDR3 protein: CASSYSQGRYGYTF
clone size: .; V gene: TRBV19; D gene: .; J gene: TRBJ1-1; CDR3 DNA: TGTGCCAGTAGTATAATAGGGGAATTGACAGGTTCCACATATAACATGAACACTGAAGCTTTCTTT; CDR3 protein: CASSIIGELTGSTYNMNTEAFF
clone size: .; V gene: TRBV3-1/TRBV3-2; D gene: TRBD1; J gene: TRBJ1-1; CDR3 DNA: TGTGCCAGCAGCCAAGTTTTGAGTGGGGGACAGGGGGTTCCTGAAGCTTTCTTT; CDR3 protein: CASSQVLSGGQGVPEAFF
clone size: .; V gene: TRBV2; D gene: .; J gene: TRBJ2-3; CDR3 DNA: TGTGCCAGCAGTTTCACAAATACGCAGTATTTT; CDR3 protein: CASSFTNTQYF
clone size: .; V gene: TRBV19; D gene: .; J gene: TRBJ2-2; CDR3 DNA: TGTGCCAGTAGTATACAGGGGAGCGGGGAGCTGTTTTTT; CDR3 protein: CASSIQGSGELFF
clone size: .; V gene: TRBV7-2; D gene: TRBD1; J gene: TRBJ1-1; CDR3 DNA: TGTGCCAGCAGCTTAGGACAGGGTTATGGAGCTTTCTTT; CDR3 protein: CASSLGQGYGAFF
clone size: .; V gene: TRBV5-4; D gene: TRBD1; J gene: TRBJ1-4; CDR3 DNA: TGTGCCAGCAGCTTTACGGACAGGGGACCTAATGAAAAACTGTTTTTT; CDR3 protein: CASSFTDRGPNEKLFF
clone size: .; V gene: TRBV5-8; D gene: TRBD1; J gene: TRBJ1-2; CDR3 DNA: TGTGCCAGCAGCTTGGAGACAGGGAGAGGCTATGGCTACACCTTC; CDR3 protein: CASSLETGRGYGYTF
clone size: once; V gene: TRBV28; D gene: TRBD1; J gene: TRBJ2-7; CDR3 DNA: TGTGCCACCCGACCGGGACAGGGGCTCGAGCAGTACTTC; CDR3 protein: CATRPGQGLEQYF
clone size: few; V gene: TRBV25-1; D gene: .; J gene: TRBJ1-4; CDR3 DNA: TGTGCCAGCAGTGAATCAGGCCCCGGAGGTGAAAAACTGTTTTTT; CDR3 protein: CASSESGPGGEKLFF
clone size: once; V gene: TRBV4-1; D gene: .; J gene: TRBJ1-4; CDR3 DNA: TGCGCCAGCAGCCAAGGAGTTGGAGTAACTAATGAAAAACTGTTTTTT; CDR3 protein: CASSQGVGVTNEKLFF
clone size: .; V gene: TRBV7-8; D gene: TRBD2; J gene: TRBJ2-1; CDR3 DNA: TGTGCCAGCAGCTTAAGTAGCGGGGGATACAATGAGCAGTTCTTC; CDR3 protein: CASSLSSGGYNEQFF